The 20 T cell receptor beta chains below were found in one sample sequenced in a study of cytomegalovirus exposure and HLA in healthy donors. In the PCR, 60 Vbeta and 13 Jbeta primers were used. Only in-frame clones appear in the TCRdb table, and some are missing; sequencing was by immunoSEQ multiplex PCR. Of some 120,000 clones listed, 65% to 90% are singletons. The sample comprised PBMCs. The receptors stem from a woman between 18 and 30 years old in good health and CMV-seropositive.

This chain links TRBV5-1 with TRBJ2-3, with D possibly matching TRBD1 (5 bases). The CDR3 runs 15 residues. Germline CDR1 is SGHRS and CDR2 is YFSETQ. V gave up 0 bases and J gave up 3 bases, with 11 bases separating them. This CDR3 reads CASSLEQAGTDTQYF. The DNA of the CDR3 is TGCGCCAGCAGCTTGGAACAGGCCGGGACAGATACGCAGTATTTT. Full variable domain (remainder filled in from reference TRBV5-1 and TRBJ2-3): KAGVTQTPRYLIKTRGQQVTLSCSPISGHRSVSWYQQTPGQGLQFLFEYFSETQRNKGNFPGRFSGRQFSNSRSEMNVSTLELGDSALYLCASSLEQAGTDTQYFGPGTRLTVL.

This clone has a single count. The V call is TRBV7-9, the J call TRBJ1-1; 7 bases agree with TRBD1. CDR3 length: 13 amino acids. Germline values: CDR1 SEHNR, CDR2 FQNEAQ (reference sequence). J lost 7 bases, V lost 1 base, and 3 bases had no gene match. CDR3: CASSLGHRGEAFF. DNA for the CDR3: TGTGCCAGCAGCTTAGGGCACAGGGGTGAAGCTTTCTTT.

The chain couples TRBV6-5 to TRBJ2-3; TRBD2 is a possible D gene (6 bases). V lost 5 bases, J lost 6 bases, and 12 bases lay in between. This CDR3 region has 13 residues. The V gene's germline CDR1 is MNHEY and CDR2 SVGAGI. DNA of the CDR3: TGTGCCAGCAGTCCTCTAGCGTTGGATACGCAGTATTTT. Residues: CASSPLALDTQYF.

The CDR3 sequence: CASSFGLAGAGEETQYF. CDR3 in DNA: TGTGCCAGCAGCTTCGGGTTAGCGGGGGCTGGGGAAGAGACCCAGTACTTC. This chain joins TRBV5-6 and TRBJ2-5, with 9 bases that match TRBD2. The germline CDR1 and CDR2 sequences are SGHDT and YYEEEE. Germline trimming cut 2 bases from V and 3 bases from J; bases unmatched to any gene: 11. This CDR3 region has 17 residues.

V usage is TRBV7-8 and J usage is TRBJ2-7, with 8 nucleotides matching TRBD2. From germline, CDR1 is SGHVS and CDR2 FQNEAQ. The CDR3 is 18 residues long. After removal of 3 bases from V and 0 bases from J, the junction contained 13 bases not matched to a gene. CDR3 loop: CASSFAPGGTRSSYEQYF. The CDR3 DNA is TGTGCCAGCAGCTTTGCCCCAGGCGGGACTAGGAGCTCCTACGAGCAGTACTTC.

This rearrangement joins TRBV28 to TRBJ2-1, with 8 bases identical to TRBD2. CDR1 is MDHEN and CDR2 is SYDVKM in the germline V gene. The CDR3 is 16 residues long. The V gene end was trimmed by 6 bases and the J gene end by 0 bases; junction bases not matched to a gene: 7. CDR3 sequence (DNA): TGTGCCAGCAGCCGGAGCGGGGGCCACTCCTACAATGAGCAGTTCTTC. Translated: CASSRSGGHSYNEQFF.

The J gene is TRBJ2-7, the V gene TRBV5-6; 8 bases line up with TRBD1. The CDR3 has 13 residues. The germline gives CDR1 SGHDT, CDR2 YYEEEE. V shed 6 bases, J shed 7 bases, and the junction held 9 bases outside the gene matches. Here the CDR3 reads CASILRTGKEQYF. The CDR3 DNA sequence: TGTGCCAGCATACTGAGGACAGGGAAAGAGCAGTACTTC.

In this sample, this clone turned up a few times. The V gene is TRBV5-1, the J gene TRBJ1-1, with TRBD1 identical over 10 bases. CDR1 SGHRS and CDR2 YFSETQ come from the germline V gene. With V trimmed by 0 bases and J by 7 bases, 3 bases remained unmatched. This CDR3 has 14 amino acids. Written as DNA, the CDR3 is TGCGCCAGCAGCTTGGGACAGGGGGCTTTTGAAGCTTTCTTT. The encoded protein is CASSLGQGAFEAFF.

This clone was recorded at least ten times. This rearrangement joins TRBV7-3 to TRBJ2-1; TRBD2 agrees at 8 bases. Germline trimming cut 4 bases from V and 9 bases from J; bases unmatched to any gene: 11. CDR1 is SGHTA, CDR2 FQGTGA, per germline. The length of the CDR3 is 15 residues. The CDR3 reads CASSWGLVTVGEQFF. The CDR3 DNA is TGTGCCAGCAGCTGGGGACTAGTCACGGTAGGTGAGCAGTTCTTC.

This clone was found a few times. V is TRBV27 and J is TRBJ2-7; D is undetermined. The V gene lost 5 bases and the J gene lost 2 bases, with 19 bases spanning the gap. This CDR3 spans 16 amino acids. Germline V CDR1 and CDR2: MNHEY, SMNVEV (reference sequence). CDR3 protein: CASSPLQAAPTYEQYF. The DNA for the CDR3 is TGTGCCAGCAGTCCCCTGCAGGCCGCCCCCACCTACGAGCAGTACTTC.

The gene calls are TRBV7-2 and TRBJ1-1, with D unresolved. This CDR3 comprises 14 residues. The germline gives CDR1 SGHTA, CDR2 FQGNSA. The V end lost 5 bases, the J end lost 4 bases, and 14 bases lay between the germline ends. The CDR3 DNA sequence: TGTGCCAGCAGCCTGCGACTAGAGCCCACTGAAGCTTTCTTT. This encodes CASSLRLEPTEAFF.

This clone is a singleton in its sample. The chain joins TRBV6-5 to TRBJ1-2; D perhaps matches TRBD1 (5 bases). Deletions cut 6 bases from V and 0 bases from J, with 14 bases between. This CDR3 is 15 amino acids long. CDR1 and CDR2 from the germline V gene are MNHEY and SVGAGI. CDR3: CASRTWGGANYGYTF. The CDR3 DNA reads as TGTGCCAGCAGAACATGGGGCGGTGCTAACTATGGCTACACCTTC.

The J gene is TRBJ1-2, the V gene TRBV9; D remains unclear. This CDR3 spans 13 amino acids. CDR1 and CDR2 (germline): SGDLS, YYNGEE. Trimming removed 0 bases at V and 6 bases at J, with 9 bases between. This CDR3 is CASSVGQEDGYTF. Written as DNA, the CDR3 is TGTGCCAGCAGCGTAGGGCAGGAGGATGGCTACACCTTC.

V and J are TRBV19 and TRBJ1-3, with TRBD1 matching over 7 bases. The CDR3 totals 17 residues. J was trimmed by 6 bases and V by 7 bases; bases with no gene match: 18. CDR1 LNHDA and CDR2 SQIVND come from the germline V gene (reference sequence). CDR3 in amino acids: CASTPPAGTEALNTIYF. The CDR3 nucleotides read TGTGCCAGTACCCCCCCGGCCGGGACAGAGGCCTTAAACACCATATATTTT.

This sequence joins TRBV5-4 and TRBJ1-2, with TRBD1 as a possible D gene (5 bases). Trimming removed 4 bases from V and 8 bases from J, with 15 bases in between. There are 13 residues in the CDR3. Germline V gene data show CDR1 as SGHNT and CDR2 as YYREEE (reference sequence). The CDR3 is CASSAGGVGGYTF. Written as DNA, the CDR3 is TGTGCCAGCAGCGCTGGAGGGGTTGGAGGCTACACCTTC.

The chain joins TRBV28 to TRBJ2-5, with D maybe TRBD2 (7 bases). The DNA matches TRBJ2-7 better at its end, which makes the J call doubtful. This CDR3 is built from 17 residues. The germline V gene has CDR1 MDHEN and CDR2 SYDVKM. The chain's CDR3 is CATKPRGGEELGSEQYF. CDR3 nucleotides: TGTGCCACCAAGCCCCGAGGGGGGGAAGAGCTGGGAAGCGAGCAGTACTTC.

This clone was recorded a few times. The CDR3 DNA reads TGTGCCAGCCTAAGCGGGGGGGCCACAGATACGCAGTATTTT. It specifies CASLSGGATDTQYF. The chain has TRBV7-6 and TRBJ2-3, with 10 nucleotides matching TRBD2. The CDR3 runs to 14 residues. The ends lost 8 bases at V and 2 bases at J; junction bases unmatched: 4. Germline CDR1 reads SGHVS; CDR2 reads FNYEAQ.

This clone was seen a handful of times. The CDR3 sequence: CASSEVPQTLLHF. The DNA of the CDR3 is TGTGCCAGCAGTGAGGTCCCTCAGACTCTCCTCCACTTT. The rearrangement joins TRBV6-1 to TRBJ1-6, with unresolved D. CDR3 length: 13 amino acids. Germline CDR1 reads MNHNS; CDR2 reads SASEGT. The V gene lost 3 bases and the J gene lost 15 bases, with 15 bases spanning the gap.

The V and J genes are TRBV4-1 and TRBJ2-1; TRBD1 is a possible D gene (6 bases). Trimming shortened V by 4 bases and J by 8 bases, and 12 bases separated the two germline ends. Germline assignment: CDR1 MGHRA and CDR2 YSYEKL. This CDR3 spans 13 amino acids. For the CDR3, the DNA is TGCGCCAGCAGCCCGGCCCAGGGGTATGAGCAGTTCTTC. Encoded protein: CASSPAQGYEQFF.

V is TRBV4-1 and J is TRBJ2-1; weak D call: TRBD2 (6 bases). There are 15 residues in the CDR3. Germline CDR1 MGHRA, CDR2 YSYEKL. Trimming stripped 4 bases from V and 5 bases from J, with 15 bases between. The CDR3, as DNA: TGCGCCAGCAGCCTAAGAGAACTAGCAAACAATGAGCAGTTCTTC. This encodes CASSLRELANNEQFF.